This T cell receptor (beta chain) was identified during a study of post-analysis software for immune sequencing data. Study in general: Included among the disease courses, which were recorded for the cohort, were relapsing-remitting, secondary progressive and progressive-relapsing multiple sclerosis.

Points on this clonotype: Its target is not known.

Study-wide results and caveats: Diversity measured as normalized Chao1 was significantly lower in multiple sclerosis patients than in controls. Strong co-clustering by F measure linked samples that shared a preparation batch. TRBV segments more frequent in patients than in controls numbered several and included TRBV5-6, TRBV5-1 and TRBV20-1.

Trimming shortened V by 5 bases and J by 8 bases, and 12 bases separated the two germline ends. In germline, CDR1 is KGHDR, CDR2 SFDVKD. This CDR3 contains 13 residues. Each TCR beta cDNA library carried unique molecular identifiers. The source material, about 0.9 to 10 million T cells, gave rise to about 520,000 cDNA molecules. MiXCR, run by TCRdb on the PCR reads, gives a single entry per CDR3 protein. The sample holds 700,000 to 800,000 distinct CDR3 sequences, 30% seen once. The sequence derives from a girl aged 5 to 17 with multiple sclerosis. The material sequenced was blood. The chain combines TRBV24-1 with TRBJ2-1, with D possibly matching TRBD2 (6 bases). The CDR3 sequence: CATSAARRDEQFF. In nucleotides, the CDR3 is TGTGCCACCAGTGCGGCTAGGAGGGATGAGCAGTTCTTC.